The clone carrying this T cell receptor (beta chain) was found a few times. The antigen remains unidentified. The sample comes from a study of siplizumab effects on memory and regulatory T cells. This CDR3 comprises 15 residues. V dropped 5 bases and J dropped 4; count of bases not matched to a gene: 5. Germline assignment: CDR1 ENHRY and CDR2 SYGVKD. An approximately six-day coculture at 37°C was performed with the mixed lymphocyte reaction cells. Study-level points and caveats: Naive or memory phenotype was unassignable for roughly 75-96% of proliferating CD4+ or CD8+ clones. The authors mapped only a minor fraction of alloreactive clones to unstimulated subsets. Reactions containing siplizumab showed mappable alloreactive CD4+ clones averaging 68.8% Treg-derived, versus around 26% in controls.

The repertoire was sequenced with immunoSEQ multiplex PCR; TCRdb's copy has only in-frame clones and lacks some. The sample has fewer than 20,000 clones; roughly 49% are singletons. Sequenced input: CFSE-low (dividing) CD4+ T cells sorted from an allogeneic mixed lymphocyte reaction. The chain uses TRBV10-3 and TRBJ2-1, with 10 bases fitting TRBD2. The TCR originated in a human donor in good health; the cells came from an allogeneic mixed lymphocyte reaction. The chain's CDR3 is CAISTLAGDYNEQFF. The CDR3 region has the DNA TGTGCCATCAGTACTCTAGCGGGGGATTACAATGAGCAGTTCTTC.